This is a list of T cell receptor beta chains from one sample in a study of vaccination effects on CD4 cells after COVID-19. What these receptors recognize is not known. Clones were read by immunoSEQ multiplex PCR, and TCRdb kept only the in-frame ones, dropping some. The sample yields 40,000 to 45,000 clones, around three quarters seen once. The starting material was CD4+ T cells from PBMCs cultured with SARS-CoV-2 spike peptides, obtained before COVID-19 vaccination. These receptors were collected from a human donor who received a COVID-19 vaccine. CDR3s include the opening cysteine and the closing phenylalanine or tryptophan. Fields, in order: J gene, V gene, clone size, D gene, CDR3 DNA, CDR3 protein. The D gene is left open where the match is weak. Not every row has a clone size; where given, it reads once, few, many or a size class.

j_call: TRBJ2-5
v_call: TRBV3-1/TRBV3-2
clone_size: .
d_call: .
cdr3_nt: TGTGCCAGCAGCCAGCTAAACGGGGGAGAGACCCAGTACTTC
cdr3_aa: CASSQLNGGETQYF

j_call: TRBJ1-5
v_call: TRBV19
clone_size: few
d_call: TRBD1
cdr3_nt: TGTGCCAGTAGTGACAGGGGGGATTATAGCAATCAGCCCCAGCATTTT
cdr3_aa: CASSDRGDYSNQPQHF

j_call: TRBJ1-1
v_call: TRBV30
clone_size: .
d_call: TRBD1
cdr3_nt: TGTGCCTGGAGACGGACAGGGGGAGTTTCGAACACTGAAGCTTTCTTT
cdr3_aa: CAWRRTGGVSNTEAFF

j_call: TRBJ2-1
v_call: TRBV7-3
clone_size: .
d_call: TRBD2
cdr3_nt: TGTGCCAGCAGCTCGCTGGGGGGGACCTACAATGAGCAGTTCTTC
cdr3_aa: CASSSLGGTYNEQFF

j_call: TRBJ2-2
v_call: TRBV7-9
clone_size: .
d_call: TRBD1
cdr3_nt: TGTGCCAGCAGCCCCCGGACAGGGTACACCGGGGAGCTGTTTTTT
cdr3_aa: CASSPRTGYTGELFF

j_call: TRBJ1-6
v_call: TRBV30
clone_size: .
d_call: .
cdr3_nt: TGTGCCTGGAGTGTAGCAGGAGATAATTCACCCCTCCACTTT
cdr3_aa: CAWSVAGDNSPLHF

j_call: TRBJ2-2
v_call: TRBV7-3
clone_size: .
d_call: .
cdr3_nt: TGTGCCAGCAGCTTACTACAGGCTACGAACACCGGGGAGCTGTTTTTT
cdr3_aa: CASSLLQATNTGELFF

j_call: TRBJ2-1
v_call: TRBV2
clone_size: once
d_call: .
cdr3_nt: TGTGCCAGCAGTGAACTCGGGTACAATGAGCAGTTCTTC
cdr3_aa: CASSELGYNEQFF

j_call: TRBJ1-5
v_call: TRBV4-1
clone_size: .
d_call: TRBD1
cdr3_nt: TGCGCCAGCAGCCGGCCAGGGGCGGGACAGGGTAATCAGCCCCAGCATTTT
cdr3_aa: CASSRPGAGQGNQPQHF

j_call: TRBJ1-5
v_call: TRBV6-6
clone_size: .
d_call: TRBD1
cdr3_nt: TGTGCCAGCAGTTTACAGGGGACTGTAGGTCAGCCCCAGCATTTT
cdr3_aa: CASSLQGTVGQPQHF

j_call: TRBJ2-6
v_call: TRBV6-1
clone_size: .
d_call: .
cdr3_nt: TGTGCCAGCAGTGGACAGGCCCTGTCTGGGGCCAACGTCCTGACTTTC
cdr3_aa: CASSGQALSGANVLTF

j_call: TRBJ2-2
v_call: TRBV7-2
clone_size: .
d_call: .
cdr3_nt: TGTGCCAGCAGCTCCGGGGGGAACACCGGGGAGCTGTTTTTT
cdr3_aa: CASSSGGNTGELFF

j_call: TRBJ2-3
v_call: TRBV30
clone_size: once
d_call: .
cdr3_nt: TGTGCCTGGAGGTTGGGGTTAGCGGGCACAGATACGCAGTATTTT
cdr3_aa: CAWRLGLAGTDTQYF

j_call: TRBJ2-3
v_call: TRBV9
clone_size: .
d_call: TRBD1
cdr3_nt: TGTGCCAGCAGCTGGACCGGGACAGGGCCAGATACGCAGTATTTT
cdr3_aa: CASSWTGTGPDTQYF

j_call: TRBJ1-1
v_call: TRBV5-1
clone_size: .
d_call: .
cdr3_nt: TGCGCCAGCAGCTTGGTAGTAAACACTGAAGCTTTCTTT
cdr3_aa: CASSLVVNTEAFF

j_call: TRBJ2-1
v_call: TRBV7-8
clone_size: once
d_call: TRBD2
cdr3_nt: TGTGCCAGCAGCTTAACTAGCGGGGGGGGCAATGAGCAGTTCTTC
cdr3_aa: CASSLTSGGGNEQFF

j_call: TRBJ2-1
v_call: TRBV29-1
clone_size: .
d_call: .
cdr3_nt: TGCAGCGTTGGGTGGGGGTTGATAAATGAGCAGTTCTTC
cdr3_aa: CSVGWGLINEQFF

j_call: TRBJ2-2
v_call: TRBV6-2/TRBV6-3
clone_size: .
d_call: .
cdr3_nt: TGTGCCAGCAGTTTTCATAACACCGGGGAGCTGTTTTTT
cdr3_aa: CASSFHNTGELFF

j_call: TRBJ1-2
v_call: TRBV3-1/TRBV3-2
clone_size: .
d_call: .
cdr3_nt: TGTGCCAGCAGCCAGCCCGCCTCGGTGGACTACACCTTC
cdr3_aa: CASSQPASVDYTF

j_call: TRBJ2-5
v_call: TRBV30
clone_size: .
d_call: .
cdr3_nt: TGTGCCTGGAGTCAAGACAGAAACAAAGAGACCCAGTACTTC
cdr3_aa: CAWSQDRNKETQYF

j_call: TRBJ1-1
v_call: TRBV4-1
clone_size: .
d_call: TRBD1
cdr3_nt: TGCGCCAGCAGTTTCACGGGGGACAGGGGGAACACTGAAGCTTTCTTT
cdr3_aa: CASSFTGDRGNTEAFF

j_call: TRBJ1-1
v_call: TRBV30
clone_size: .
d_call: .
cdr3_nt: TGTGCCTGGAGTAGGCGGGAGACTGAAGCTTTCTTT
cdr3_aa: CAWSRRETEAFF

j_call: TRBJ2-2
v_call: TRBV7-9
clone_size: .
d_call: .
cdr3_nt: TGTGCCAGCAGCCCCAGGGGTTTAAGTGGGACCGGGGAGCTGTTTTTT
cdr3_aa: CASSPRGLSGTGELFF

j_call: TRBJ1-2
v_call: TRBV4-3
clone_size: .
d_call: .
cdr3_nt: TGCGCCAGCAGCCAAGATCGGGGAGGGACTAGCTACACCTTC
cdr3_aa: CASSQDRGGTSYTF

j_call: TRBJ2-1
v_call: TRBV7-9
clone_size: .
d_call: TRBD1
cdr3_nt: TGTGCCAGCAGCTTAGCGGGTTCAGGGGGCGACTACAATGAGCAGTTCTTC
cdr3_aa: CASSLAGSGGDYNEQFF

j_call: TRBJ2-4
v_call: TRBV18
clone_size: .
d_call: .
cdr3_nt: TGTGCCAGCTCCCAGCAAGCCCAAGAAAACATTCAGTACTTC
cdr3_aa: CASSQQAQENIQYF

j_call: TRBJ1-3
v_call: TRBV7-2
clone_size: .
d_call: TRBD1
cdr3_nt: TGTGCCAGCAGCCCGAGGGACAGGGGGATTGCCTCTGGAAACACCATATATTTT
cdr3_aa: CASSPRDRGIASGNTIYF

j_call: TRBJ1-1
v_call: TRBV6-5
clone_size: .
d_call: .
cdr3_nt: TGTGCCAGCAGAACCACGGGTGAAGCTTTCTTT
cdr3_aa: CASRTTGEAFF

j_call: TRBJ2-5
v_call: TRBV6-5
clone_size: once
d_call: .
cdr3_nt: TGTGCCAGCAGTAGAACAAGACTAGACCAAGAGACCCAGTACTTC
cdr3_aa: CASSRTRLDQETQYF

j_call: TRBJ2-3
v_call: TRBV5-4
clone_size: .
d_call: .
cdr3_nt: TGTGCCAGCAGCTTGTGGAGCACAGATACGCAGTATTTT
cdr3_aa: CASSLWSTDTQYF

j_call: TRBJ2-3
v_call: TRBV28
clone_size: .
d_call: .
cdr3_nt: TGTGCCAGCAATAAGGGGGTGGATACGCAGTATTTT
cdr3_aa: CASNKGVDTQYF

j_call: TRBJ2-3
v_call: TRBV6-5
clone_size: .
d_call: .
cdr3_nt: TGTGCCAGCAGGGACACAGCCACAGATACGCAGTATTTT
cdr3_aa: CASRDTATDTQYF

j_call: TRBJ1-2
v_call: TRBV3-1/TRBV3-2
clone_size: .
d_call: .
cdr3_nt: TGTGCCAGCAGCCAAGACAGGACAACTAACTATGGCTACACCTTC
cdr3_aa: CASSQDRTTNYGYTF

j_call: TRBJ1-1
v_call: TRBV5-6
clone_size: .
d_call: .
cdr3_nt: TGTGCCAGCAGCGGGACGTTTATGAACACTGAAGCTTTCTTT
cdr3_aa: CASSGTFMNTEAFF

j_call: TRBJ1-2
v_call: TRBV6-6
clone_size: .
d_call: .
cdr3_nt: TGTGCCAGCAGTTACGAGGGGCTCCTCTATGGCTACACCTTC
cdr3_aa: CASSYEGLLYGYTF

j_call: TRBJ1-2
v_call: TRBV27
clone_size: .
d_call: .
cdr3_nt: TGTGCCAGCAGATCCGACCTACGCGGTGGCTACACCTTC
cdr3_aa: CASRSDLRGGYTF

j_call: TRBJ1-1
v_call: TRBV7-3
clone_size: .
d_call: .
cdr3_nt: TGTGCCAGCAGCTTACTATACCCCTCTTTCTACATGAACACTGAAGCTTTCTTT
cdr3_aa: CASSLLYPSFYMNTEAFF

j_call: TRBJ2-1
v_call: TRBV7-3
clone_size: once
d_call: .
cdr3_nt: TGTGCCAGCAGCGCCCGGGACCCATCTTACAATGAGCAGTTCTTC
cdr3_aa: CASSARDPSYNEQFF

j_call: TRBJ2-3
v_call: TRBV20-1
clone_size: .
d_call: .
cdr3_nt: TGCAGTGCTGGCCCGGGGGATACGCAGTATTTT
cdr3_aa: CSAGPGDTQYF

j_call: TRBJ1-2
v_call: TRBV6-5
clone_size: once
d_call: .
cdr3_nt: TGTGCCAGCGGAATAGGTATCGACTATGGCTACACCTTC
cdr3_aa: CASGIGIDYGYTF